This T cell receptor (beta chain) was sequenced during a study of post-analysis software for immune sequencing data. Overall study: The cohort encompassed relapsing-remitting, secondary progressive and progressive-relapsing multiple sclerosis disease courses. Study conclusions and caveats: By F measure, samples from a shared preparation batch strongly co-clustered. Significantly lower normalized Chao1 diversity was found in patients with multiple sclerosis relative to controls. Five TRBV segments, TRBV5-6, TRBV5-1 and TRBV20-1 among them, were found more frequent in patients than controls.

Concerning this clonotype itself: The antigen is unknown. Sequence at one end of the junction differs from germline and may be a read error.

Germline loops: CDR1 SGHRS, CDR2 YFSETQ. This CDR3 is built from 13 residues. Sequencing libraries made from TCR beta cDNA carried unique molecular identifiers. Each sample of roughly 0.95 to 10 million input T cells yielded around 500,000 cDNA molecules, so each molecule approximated one T cell. TCRdb passed the PCR reads through MiXCR, listing each CDR3 protein once. The data contain 180,000 or so distinct CDR3 sequences, around 29% of them singletons. This TCR was recovered from a girl younger than 18 with multiple sclerosis. Sample: blood. V usage is TRBV5-1 and J usage is TRBJ2-7; 7 nucleotides align to TRBD2. Written as DNA, the CDR3 is TGCGCCAGCAGCCAGCGGGACCTCGGCGAGCGGTACTTC. It translates to CASSQRDLGERYF.